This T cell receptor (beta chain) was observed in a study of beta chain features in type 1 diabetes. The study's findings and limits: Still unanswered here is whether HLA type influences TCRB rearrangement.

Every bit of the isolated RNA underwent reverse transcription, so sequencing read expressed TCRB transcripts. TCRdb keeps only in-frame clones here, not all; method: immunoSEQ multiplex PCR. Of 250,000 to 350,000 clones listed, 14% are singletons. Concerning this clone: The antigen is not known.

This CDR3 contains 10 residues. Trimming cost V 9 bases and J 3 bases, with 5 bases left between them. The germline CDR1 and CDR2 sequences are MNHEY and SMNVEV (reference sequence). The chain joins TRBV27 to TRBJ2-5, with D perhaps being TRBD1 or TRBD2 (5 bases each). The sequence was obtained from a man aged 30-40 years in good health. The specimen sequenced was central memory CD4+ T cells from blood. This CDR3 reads CARGEETQYF. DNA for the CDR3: TGTGCCAGGGGGGAAGAGACCCAGTACTTC.